This TCR beta chain appears in the sequencing data of a study of blood T cells in healthy people across ages. Total RNA was extracted at no less than 5 micrograms per sample. This clonotype has just a few counts. The germline gene is not matched at one end of the junction; a read error may be the cause. PCR was performed a second time for about 7 to 11 cycles using a sample-barcoded 5' primer and a J-beta primer mix. MiXCR, applied by TCRdb to the 5' RACE reads, yields one record per CDR3 protein. The sample yields more than 1.4 million distinct CDR3 sequences, roughly 40% seen once. Germline V gives CDR1 SNHLY, CDR2 FYNNEI. This CDR3 has 14 residues.

The chain has TRBV2 and TRBJ2-3, with 8 bases fitting TRBD1. Material for sequencing was blood. This sequence was found in a woman younger than 30 in good health. CDR3 coding DNA: TGTGCTAGCAGTAAGGACAGGGACGGAGATACGCAGTATTTT. Translating gives CASSKDRDGDTQYF.